This T cell receptor beta chain was found in a study of identical twins. Trimming left V 7 bases short and J 0 bases short, with 7 bases between. Germline V CDR1 and CDR2: SQVTM, ANQGSEA. The CDR3 loop spans 12 amino acids. To note about this clonotype: What it binds is unknown.

TCRdb recomputed calls from the 5' RACE reads with MiXCR, one row per CDR3 protein. The sample has about 220,000 distinct CDR3 sequences; 7.5% are singletons. General study points: Possibly, invariant MAIT and iNKT cells partly confounded zero-insertion analyses. Out-of-frame TCR alpha sharing observed in monozygotic twins exceeded model estimates. An excess of low generation probability was shown by twin-shared out-of-frame alpha sequences.

A further study also used this sample, focusing on yellow fever vaccine responses in identical twins. That publication notes: Twins' vaccine T cell response reportedly gave the appearance of partial convergence and partial personalization.

The genes are TRBV29-1 and TRBJ1-3, with D uncertain. This receptor was obtained from a woman aged 18-30 years in good health. Sequencing used CD8+ T cells sorted from blood. The CDR3 DNA sequence: TGCAGCGGAGGCGGCTCTGGAAACACCATATATTTT. This encodes CSGGGSGNTIYF.